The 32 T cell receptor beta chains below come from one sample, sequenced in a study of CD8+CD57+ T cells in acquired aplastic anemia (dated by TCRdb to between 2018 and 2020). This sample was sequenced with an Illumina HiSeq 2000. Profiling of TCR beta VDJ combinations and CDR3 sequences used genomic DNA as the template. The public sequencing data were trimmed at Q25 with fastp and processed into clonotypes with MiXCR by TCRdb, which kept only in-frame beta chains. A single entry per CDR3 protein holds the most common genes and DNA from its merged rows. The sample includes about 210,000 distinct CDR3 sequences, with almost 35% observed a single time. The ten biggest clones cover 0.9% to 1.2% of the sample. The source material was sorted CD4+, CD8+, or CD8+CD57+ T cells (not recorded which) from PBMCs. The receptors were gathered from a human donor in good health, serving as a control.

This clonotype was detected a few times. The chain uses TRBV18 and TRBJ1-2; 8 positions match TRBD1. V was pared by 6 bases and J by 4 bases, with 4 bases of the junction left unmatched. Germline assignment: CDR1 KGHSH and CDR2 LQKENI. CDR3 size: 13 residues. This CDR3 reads CASSADRVYGYTF. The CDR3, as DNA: TGTGCCAGCTCCGCGGACAGGGTCTATGGCTACACCTTC. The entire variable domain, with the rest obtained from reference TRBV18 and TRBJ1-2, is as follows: NAGVMQNPRHLVRRRGQEARLRCSPMKGHSHVYWYRQLPEEGLKFMVYLQKENIIDESGMPKERFSAEFPKEGPSILRIQQVVRGDSAAYFCASSADRVYGYTFGSGTRLTVV.

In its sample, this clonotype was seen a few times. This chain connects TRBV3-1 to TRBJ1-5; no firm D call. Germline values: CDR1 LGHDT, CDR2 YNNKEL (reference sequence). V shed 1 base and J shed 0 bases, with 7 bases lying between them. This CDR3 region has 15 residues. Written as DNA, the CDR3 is TGTGCCAGCAGCCAAGGTTGGCTTAGCAATCAGCCCCAGCATTTT. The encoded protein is CASSQGWLSNQPQHF. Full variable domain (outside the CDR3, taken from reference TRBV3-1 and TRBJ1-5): DTAVSQTPKYLVTQMGNDKSIKCEQNLGHDTMYWYKQDSKKFLKIMFSYNNKELIINETVPNRFSPKSPDKAHLNLHINSLELGDSAVYFCASSQGWLSNQPQHFGDGTRLSIL.

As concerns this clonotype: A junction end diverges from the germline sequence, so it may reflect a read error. The DNA of the CDR3 is TGCGCCGGCAGCTTGGTTGTAGGGGGTAGAGATACGCAGTATTTT. This encodes CAGSLVVGGRDTQYF. The V and J genes are TRBV5-1 and TRBJ2-3, with D perhaps matching TRBD1 (6 bases). Germline V gene lookup returns CDR1 SGHRS and CDR2 YFSETQ. The length of the CDR3 is 15 residues.

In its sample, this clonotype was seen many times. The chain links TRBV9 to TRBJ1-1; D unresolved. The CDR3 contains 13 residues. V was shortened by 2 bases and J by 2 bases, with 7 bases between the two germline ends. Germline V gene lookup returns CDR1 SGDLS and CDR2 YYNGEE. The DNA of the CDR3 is TGTGCCAGCAGCGTGGAGATTAACACTGAAGCTTTCTTT. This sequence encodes CASSVEINTEAFF.

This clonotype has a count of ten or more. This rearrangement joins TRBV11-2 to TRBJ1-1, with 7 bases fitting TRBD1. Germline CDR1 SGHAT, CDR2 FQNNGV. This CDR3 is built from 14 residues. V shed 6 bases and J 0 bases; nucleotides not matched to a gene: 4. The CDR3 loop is CASRHRGMNTEAFF. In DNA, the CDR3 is TGTGCCAGCAGACACAGGGGTATGAACACTGAAGCTTTCTTT.

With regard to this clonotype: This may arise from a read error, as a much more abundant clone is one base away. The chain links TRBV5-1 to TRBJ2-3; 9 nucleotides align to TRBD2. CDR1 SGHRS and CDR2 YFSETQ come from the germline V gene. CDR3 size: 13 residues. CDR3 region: CASSPGLADAQYF. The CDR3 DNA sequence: TGCGCCAGCAGCCCGGGACTAGCAGATGCGCAGTATTTT.

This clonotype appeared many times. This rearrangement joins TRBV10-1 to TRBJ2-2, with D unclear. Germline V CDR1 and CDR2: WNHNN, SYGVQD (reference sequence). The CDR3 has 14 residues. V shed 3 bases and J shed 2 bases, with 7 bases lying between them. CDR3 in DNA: TGCGCCAGCAGTGAAGGCGGAAACACCGGGGAGCTGTTTTTT. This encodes CASSEGGNTGELFF.

In DNA, the CDR3 is TGTGCCAGCAGTTTACCCGACAGGATCAATCAGCCCCAGCATTTT. It translates to CASSLPDRINQPQHF. The V call is TRBV7-2, the J call TRBJ1-5, with D perhaps TRBD1 (6 bases). The ends were cut back, 6 bases at V and 3 bases at J, with 15 bases in the middle. CDR1 SGHTA and CDR2 FQGNSA come from the germline V gene. This CDR3 region has 15 residues.

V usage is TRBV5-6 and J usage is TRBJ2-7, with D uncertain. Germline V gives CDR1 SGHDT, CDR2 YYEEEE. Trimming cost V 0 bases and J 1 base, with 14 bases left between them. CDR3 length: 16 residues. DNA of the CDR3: TGTGCCAGCAGCTTGGCCAAATACTCAGTATCCTACGAGCAGTACTTC. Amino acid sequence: CASSLAKYSVSYEQYF.

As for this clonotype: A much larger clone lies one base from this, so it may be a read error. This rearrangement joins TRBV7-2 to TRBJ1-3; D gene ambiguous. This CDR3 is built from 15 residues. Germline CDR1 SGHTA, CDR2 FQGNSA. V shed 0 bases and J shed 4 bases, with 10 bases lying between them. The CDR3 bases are TGTGCCAGCAGCTTAGCAGGGTTATCAGGAAACACCATATATTTT. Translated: CASSLAGLSGNTIYF. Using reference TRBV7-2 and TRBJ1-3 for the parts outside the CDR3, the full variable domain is GAGVSQSPSNKVTEKGKDVELRCDPISGHTALYWYRQSLGQGLEFLIYFQGNSAPDKSGLPSDRFSAERTGGSVSTLTIQRTQQEDSAVYLCASSLAGLSGNTIYFGEGSWLTVV.

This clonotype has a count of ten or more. CDR3 in DNA: TGTGCCAGCAGTGTACAGGGGGGCTATGGCTACACCTTC. This codes for CASSVQGGYGYTF. The chain recombines TRBV25-1 with TRBJ1-2, with 8 bases identical to TRBD1. Looked up from germline, CDR1 is MGHDK and CDR2 is SYGVNS. The length of the CDR3 is 13 residues. Trimming removed 4 bases from V and 4 bases from J; junction bases left unmatched: 2.

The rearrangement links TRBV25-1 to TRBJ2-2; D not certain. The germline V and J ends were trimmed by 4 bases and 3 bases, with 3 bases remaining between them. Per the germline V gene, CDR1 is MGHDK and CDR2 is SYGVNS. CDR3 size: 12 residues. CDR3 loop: CASSAYTGELFF. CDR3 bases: TGTGCCAGCAGTGCTTACACCGGGGAGCTGTTTTTT.

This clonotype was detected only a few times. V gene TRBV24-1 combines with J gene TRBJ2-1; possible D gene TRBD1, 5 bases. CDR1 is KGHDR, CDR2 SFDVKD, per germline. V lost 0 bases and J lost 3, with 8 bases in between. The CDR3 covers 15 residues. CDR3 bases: TGTGCCACCAGTGATTTGCGGCAGGGCTACAATGAGCAGTTCTTC. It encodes CATSDLRQGYNEQFF.

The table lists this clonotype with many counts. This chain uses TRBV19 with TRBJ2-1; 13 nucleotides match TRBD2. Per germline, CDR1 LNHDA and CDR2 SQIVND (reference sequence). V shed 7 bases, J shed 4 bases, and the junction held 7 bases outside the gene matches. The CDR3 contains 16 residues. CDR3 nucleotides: TGTGCCAGTAAGGGACTAGCGGGATTCCCTTACAATGAGCAGTTCTTC. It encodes CASKGLAGFPYNEQFF.

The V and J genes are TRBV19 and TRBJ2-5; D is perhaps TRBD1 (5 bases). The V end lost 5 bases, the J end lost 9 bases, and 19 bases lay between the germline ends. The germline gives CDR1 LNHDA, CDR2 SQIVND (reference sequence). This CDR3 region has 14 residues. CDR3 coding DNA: TGTGCCAGTAGTCGCCAGGGTCTCGGGCAGCCCCAGTACTTC. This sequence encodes CASSRQGLGQPQYF.

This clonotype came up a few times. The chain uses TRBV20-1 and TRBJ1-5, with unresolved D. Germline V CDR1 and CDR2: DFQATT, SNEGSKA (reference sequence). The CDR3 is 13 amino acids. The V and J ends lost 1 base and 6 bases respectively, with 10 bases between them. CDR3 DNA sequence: TGCAGTGCTAGAGTTTTAGGAGTTCAGCCCCAGCATTTT. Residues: CSARVLGVQPQHF.

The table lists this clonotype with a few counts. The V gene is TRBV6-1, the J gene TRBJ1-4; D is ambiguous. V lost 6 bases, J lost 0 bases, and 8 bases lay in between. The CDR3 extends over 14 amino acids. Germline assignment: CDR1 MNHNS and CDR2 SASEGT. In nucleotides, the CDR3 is TGTGCCAGCAGGGATATAACAACTAATGAAAAACTGTTTTTT. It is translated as CASRDITTNEKLFF.

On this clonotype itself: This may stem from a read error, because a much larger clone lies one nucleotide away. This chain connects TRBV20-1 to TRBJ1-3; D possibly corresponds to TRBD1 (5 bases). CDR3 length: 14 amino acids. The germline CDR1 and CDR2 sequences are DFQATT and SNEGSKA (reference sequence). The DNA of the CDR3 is TGCAGTGCTAGCGGGGGTTTCTCTGAAAACACCATATATTTT. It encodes CSASGGFSENTIYF.

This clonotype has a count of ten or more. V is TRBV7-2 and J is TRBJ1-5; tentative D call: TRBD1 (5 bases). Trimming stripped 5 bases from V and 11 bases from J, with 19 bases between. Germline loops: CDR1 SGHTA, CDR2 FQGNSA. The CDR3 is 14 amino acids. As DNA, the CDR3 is TGTGCCAGCAGCCCTAGGGATTCCTGGGGGGCCCAGCATTTT. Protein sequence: CASSPRDSWGAQHF.

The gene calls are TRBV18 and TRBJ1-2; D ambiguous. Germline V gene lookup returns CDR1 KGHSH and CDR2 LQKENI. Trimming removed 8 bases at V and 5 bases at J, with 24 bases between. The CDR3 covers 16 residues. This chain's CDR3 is CASSSGLLRLNYGYTF. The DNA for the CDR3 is TGTGCCAGCAGTTCCGGACTACTCAGACTTAATTATGGCTACACCTTC.

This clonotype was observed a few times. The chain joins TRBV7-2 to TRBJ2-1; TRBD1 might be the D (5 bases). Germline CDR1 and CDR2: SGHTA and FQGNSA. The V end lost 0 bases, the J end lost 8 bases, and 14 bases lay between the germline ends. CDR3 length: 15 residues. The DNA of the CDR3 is TGTGCCAGCAGCTTAGCAGGGGCTGTCTTATATGAGCAGTTCTTC. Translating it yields CASSLAGAVLYEQFF.

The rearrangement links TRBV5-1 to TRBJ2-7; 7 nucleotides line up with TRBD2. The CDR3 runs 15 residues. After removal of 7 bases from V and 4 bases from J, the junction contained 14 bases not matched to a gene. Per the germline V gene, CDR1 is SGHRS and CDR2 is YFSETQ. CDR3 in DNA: TGCGCCAGCTCAGAGGGAGGGGCACCTGTGTACGAGCAGTACTTC. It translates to CASSEGGAPVYEQYF.

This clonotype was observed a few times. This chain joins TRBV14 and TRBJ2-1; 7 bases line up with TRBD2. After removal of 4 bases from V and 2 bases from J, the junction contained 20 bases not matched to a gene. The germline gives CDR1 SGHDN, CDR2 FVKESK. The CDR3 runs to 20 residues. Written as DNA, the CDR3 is TGTGCCAGCAGCCTTCCCGTCGCTTGGCCGGGGGGAAATACCTACAATGAGCAGTTCTTC. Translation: CASSLPVAWPGGNTYNEQFF.

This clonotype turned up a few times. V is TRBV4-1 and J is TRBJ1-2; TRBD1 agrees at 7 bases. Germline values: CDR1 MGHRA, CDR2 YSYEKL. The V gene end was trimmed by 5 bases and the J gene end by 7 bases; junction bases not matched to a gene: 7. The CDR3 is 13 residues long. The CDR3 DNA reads TGCGCCAGCAGCGACAGGGTTATCGGTGGCTACACCTTC. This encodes CASSDRVIGGYTF.

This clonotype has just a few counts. CDR3 region: CASSDRGRPAFF. The CDR3 DNA reads TGTGCCAGCAGTGACCGAGGGAGGCCGGCTTTCTTT. This chain connects TRBV2 to TRBJ1-1, with D hard to call. Germline CDR1 reads SNHLY; CDR2 reads FYNNEI. The CDR3 is made up of 12 amino acids. The germline V and J ends were trimmed by 3 bases and 11 bases, with 13 bases remaining between them.

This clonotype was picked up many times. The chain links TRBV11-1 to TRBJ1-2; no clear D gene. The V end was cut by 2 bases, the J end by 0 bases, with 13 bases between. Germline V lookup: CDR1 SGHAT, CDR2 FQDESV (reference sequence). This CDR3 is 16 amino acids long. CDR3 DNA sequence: TGTGCCAGCAGCTTAATGCCACCCCCCGCTAACTATGGCTACACCTTC. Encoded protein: CASSLMPPPANYGYTF. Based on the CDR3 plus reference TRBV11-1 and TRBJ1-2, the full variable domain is EAEVAQSPRYKITEKSQAVAFWCDPISGHATLYWYRQILGQGPELLVQFQDESVVDDSQLPKDRFSAERLKGVDSTLKIQPAELGDSAMYLCASSLMPPPANYGYTFGSGTRLTVV.

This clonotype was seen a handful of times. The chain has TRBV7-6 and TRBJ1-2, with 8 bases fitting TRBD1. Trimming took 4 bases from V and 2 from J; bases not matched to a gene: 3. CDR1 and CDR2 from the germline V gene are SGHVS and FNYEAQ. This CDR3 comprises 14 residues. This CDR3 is CASSWTGLNYGYTF. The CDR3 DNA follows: TGTGCCAGCAGCTGGACAGGGCTCAACTATGGCTACACCTTC.

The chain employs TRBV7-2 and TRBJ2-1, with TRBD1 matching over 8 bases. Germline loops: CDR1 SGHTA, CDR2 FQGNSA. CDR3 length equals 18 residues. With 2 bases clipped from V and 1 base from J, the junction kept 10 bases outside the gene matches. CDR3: CASSLWLRTGRSYNEQFF. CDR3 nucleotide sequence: TGTGCCAGCAGCTTATGGTTGCGGACAGGGCGTTCCTACAATGAGCAGTTCTTC.

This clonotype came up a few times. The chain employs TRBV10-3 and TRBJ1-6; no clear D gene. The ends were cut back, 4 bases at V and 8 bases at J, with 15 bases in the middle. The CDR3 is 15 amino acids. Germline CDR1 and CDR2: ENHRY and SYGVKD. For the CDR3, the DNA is TGTGCCATCAGTGGGACTGACACGGATCATTCACCCCTCCACTTT. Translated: CAISGTDTDHSPLHF.

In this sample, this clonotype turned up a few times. CDR3 region: CASSYQGASGNQPQHF. The CDR3 nucleotides are TGTGCCAGCAGTTATCAGGGGGCGAGTGGCAATCAGCCCCAGCATTTT. This chain connects TRBV6-5 to TRBJ1-5, with 8 bases identical to TRBD1. Germline lookup yields CDR1 MNHEY and CDR2 SVGAGI. This CDR3 has 16 amino acids. Losses at the gene ends were 3 bases for V and 2 bases for J; bases not matched to a gene: 6.

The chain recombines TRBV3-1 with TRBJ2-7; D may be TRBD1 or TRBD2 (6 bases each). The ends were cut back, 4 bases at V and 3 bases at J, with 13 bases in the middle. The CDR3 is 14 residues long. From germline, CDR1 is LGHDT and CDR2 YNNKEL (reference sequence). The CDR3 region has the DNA TGTGCCAGCAGCCCCTCAAAGGGGGGCTACGAGCAGTACTTC. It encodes CASSPSKGGYEQYF.

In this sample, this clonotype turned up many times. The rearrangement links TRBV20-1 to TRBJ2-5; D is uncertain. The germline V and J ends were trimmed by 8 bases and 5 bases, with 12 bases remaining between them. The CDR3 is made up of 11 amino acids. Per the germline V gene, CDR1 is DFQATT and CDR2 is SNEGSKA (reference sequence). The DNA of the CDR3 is TGCAGTTTCCTGTTGTTGGAGACCCAGTACTTC. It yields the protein CSFLLLETQYF.